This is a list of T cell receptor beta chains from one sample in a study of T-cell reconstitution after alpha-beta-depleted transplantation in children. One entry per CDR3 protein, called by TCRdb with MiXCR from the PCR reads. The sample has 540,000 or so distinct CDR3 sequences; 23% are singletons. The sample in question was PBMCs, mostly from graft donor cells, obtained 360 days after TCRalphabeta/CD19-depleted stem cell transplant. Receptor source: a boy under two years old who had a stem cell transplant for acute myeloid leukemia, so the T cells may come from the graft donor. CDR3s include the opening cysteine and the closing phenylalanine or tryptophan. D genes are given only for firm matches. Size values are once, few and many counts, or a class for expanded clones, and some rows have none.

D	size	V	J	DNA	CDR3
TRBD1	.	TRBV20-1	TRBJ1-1	TGCAGTGCTAGATGGACAGGGGGCCCTGAAGCTTTCTTT	CSARWTGGPEAFF
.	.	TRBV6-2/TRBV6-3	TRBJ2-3	TGTGCCAGCAGGGATAGGGGGTTGACAGATACGCAGTATTTT	CASRDRGLTDTQYF
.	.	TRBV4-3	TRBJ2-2	TGCGCCAGCAGCCAAGAAGGCATGGGGGCCCTCAACACCGGGGAGCTGTTTTTT	CASSQEGMGALNTGELFF
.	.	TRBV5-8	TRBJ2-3	TGTGCCAGCAGCTTGGGTTTTGGTGAAACAGATACGCAGTATTTT	CASSLGFGETDTQYF
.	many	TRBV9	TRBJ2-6	TGTGCCAGCAGCGTAGAGGGGGCTGGGGCCAACGTCCTGACTTTC	CASSVEGAGANVLTF
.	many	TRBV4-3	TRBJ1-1	TGCGCCAGCAGCCAAGGAGGTCCAGGGATGAACACTGAAGCTTTCTTT	CASSQGGPGMNTEAFF
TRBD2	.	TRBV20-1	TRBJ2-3	TGCAGTGCCACTAGCGGGGTGGGGAGCACAGATACGCAGTATTTT	CSATSGVGSTDTQYF
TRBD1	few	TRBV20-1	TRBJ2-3	TGCAGTGCTAGCGACTACAGGGGGCGCGGAGATACGCAGTATTTT	CSASDYRGRGDTQYF
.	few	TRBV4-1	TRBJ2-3	TGCGCCAGCAGCCGGCCCCGATCCGATACGCAGTATTTT	CASSRPRSDTQYF
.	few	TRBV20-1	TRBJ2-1	TGCAGTGCCATTGGGGCGGGGATATCCTACAATGAGCAGTTCTTC	CSAIGAGISYNEQFF
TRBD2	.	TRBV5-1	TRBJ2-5	TGCGCCAGCAGCTTGGGACGGGGGGTTCTCCAAGAGACCCAGTACTTC	CASSLGRGVLQETQYF
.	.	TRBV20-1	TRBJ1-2	TGCAGTGCTAGAGACAGGATTAACTATGGCTACACCTTC	CSARDRINYGYTF
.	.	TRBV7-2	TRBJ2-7	TGTGCCAGCAGCGCACAGAGCTCCTACGAGCAGTACTTC	CASSAQSSYEQYF
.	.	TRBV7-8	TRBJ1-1	TGTGCCAGCAGCTTAGGACGAGTTTCTAGCACTGAAGCTTTCTTT	CASSLGRVSSTEAFF
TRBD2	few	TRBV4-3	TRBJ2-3	TGCGCCAGCAGCCAAGACTGGAGAGCGGGGGGGCCCGACGCCACAGATACGCAGTATTTT	CASSQDWRAGGPDATDTQYF
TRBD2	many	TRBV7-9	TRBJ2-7	TGTGCCCCCCACCCTCTAGCGGGGGGGGCCTACGAGCAGTACTTC	CAPHPLAGGAYEQYF
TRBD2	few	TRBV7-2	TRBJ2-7	TGTGCCAGCAGCCTAGCACCTCTGACGGGCGGGGGATCCTACGAGCAGTACTTC	CASSLAPLTGGGSYEQYF
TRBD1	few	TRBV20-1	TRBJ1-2	TGCAGTGCTCACGACAGGGGGAAGAGGGGCTACACCTTC	CSAHDRGKRGYTF
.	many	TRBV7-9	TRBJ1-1	TGTGCCAGCAGCTTAGGTTCCCCGGACTGGGAAGCTTTCTTT	CASSLGSPDWEAFF
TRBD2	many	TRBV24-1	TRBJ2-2	TGTGCCACCAGTGCGGGACTGACTAGCGGGAGGAACACCGGGGAGCTGTTTTTT	CATSAGLTSGRNTGELFF
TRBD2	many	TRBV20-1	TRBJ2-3	TGCAGTGCTAGGGCGGGACTAGTAGGTGATACGCAGTATTTT	CSARAGLVGDTQYF
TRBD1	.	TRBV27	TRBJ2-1	TGTGCCAGCAGTTCCCAGGGGGCGCACGATGAGCAGTTCTTC	CASSSQGAHDEQFF
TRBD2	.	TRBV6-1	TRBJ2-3	TGTGCCTCCCGGCGGGGGTTCACAGATACGCAGTATTTT	CASRRGFTDTQYF
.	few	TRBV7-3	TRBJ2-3	TGTGCCAGCAGCTCCCCGACCCTGCAGGCGACAGATACGCAGTATTTT	CASSSPTLQATDTQYF